This TCR beta chain was identified during a study of Graves' ophthalmopathy and Graves' hyperthyroidism. Turning to the study itself: Researchers classed hyperthyroidism as stable given no ophthalmopathy within 18 months of follow-up.

Diagnostic conclusions were grounded in clinical symptoms, serum thyroxine, TRAb, thyroid ultrasound and orbital computed tomography. The germline CDR1 and CDR2 sequences are MGHRA and YSYEKL. This CDR3 is built from 19 residues. V lost 0 bases and J lost 3; bases outside the gene matches: 11. Comment on this clonotype: Its antigen is still unknown.

RNA transcripts provided the template for amplifying TCR beta CDR3 regions. An opening RT-PCR round employed HTBI primers and preceded a second-round multiplex PCR. TCRdb reanalysed the multiplex PCR reads using MiXCR and keeps one entry per CDR3 protein. The repertoire holds around 1,000,000 distinct CDR3 sequences, about 40% seen once, with 11% in the top ten. The study, taken as a whole, reports: Most clonotypes expanded in thyroid above 0.001 frequency were present in blood too.

Sequenced: peripheral blood or thyroid tissue (not recorded which). This TCR derives from an adult man with Graves' hyperthyroidism. The V call is TRBV4-1, the J call TRBJ2-5, with 12 bases matching TRBD2. CDR3 loop: CASSQDTLAGGLVKETQYF. In nucleotides, the CDR3 is TGCGCCAGCAGCCAAGATACCCTAGCGGGGGGGTTGGTTAAAGAGACCCAGTACTTC.